Below, one T cell receptor beta chain is given with its context. Its antigen is currently unknown. This CDR3 spans 14 amino acids. CDR1 MDHEN and CDR2 SYDVKM come from the germline V gene. Each of the TCR libraries took about 3,500 ng of total RNA. From its re-call of the 5' RACE reads, TCRdb lists each CDR3 protein once, without DNA. The table gives 200,000 to 250,000 distinct CDR3 sequences; the top ten clones make up roughly 7.5% of it. The source of the sample is a study of monozygotic twins with inflammatory bowel disease. Study-wide results and limits: Any single strong signal or clonotype tied to IBD lacked support. Compared with healthy twins, IBD patients shared fewer clonotypes with others, especially with disease activity.

The rearrangement uses TRBV28 and TRBJ1-4. This clonotype was obtained from a human donor with ulcerative colitis or Crohn's disease, or a healthy co-twin of an affected twin (not recorded which). The material sequenced was blood. CDR3 region: CASRFYLGGEKLFF.